The 8 T cell receptor beta chains presented below share a single source sample, sequenced in a study of T cell repertoires in cytomegalovirus infection. TCRdb re-called the reads through MiXCR, storing one row per CDR3 protein. The sample carries 200,000 to 300,000 distinct CDR3 sequences, 9.1% recorded once. The source material was PBMCs. Source of these receptors: a human donor in good health (CMV status not recorded). Some clones in this sample may be carry-over from other donors' samples.

V gene TRBV20-1 combines with J gene TRBJ2-2; 9 bases are a match to TRBD1. V trimming: 3 bases; J trimming: 6 bases; junction bases outside the gene matches: 2. The CDR3 runs to 13 residues. Germline CDR1 is DFQATT and CDR2 is SNEGSKA (reference sequence). CDR3 loop: CSARRQGAGELFF. The CDR3 DNA is TGCAGTGCTAGGAGACAGGGGGCCGGGGAGCTGTTTTTT.

This clonotype was seen repeatedly, ten times or more. The CDR3 spells CASSLGSYRGHKNEKLFF. The CDR3 DNA is TGTGCCAGCAGTTTAGGTTCTTACAGGGGGCATAAGAATGAAAAACTGTTTTTT. V is TRBV12-3 or TRBV12-4 and J is TRBJ1-4; 9 bases map to TRBD1. V shed 1 base and J 5 bases; nucleotides not matched to a gene: 11. This CDR3 spans 18 amino acids.

This clonotype has at least ten counts. The chain combines TRBV12-3 or TRBV12-4 with TRBJ2-6; tentatively, D is TRBD1 or TRBD2 (6 bases each). The ends were cut back, 6 bases at V and 4 bases at J, with 10 bases in the middle. The CDR3 runs to 14 residues. CDR3 coding DNA: TGTGCCAGCAGCCGGGGGACAGGGGCCAACGTCCTGACTTTC. Translation gives CASSRGTGANVLTF.

This clonotype has just a few counts. Its ends do not fully match the called genes, so a read error is possible. The gene calls are TRBV18 and TRBJ2-7; unclear D gene. Germline CDR1 and CDR2: KGHSH and LQKENI. The CDR3 runs 14 residues. The chain's CDR3 is CASSQGTSSDEQYF. The CDR3 nucleotides are TGTGCCAGCTCACAGGGCACTTCCTCCGACGAGCAGTACTTC.

This clonotype was seen many times. The V gene is TRBV19, the J gene TRBJ1-2; 7 bases fit TRBD1. The length of the CDR3 is 16 residues. The V gene end was trimmed by 4 bases and the J gene end by 5 bases; junction bases not matched to a gene: 13. In germline, CDR1 is LNHDA, CDR2 SQIVND (reference sequence). CDR3 region: CASSTRGQFQLYGYTF. The CDR3 DNA reads TGTGCCAGTAGTACCCGGGGACAGTTTCAACTGTATGGCTACACCTTC.

This clonotype showed up many times. This chain uses TRBV7-2 with TRBJ2-6, with D possibly TRBD1 on 6 matching bases. V was cut by 5 bases and J by 0 bases, with 17 bases left in between. The germline V gene has CDR1 SGHTA and CDR2 FQGNSA. The CDR3 is 18 residues long. The chain's CDR3 is CASSLSSGTTSGANVLTF. Written as DNA, the CDR3 is TGTGCCAGCAGCCTTTCTTCCGGGACAACCTCTGGGGCCAACGTCCTGACTTTC. The whole variable domain, remainder taken from reference TRBV7-2 and TRBJ2-6, is GAGVSQSPSNKVTEKGKDVELRCDPISGHTALYWYRQSLGQGLEFLIYFQGNSAPDKSGLPSDRFSAERTGGSVSTLTIQRTQQEDSAVYLCASSLSSGTTSGANVLTFGAGSRLTVL.

The J gene is TRBJ2-5, the V gene TRBV12-3 or TRBV12-4, with no clear D. CDR3 length: 12 amino acids. V lost 3 bases and J 3 bases, leaving 5 bases between the germline ends. In DNA form, the CDR3 reads TGTGCCAGCAGTTTTTGGAAAGAGACCCAGTACTTC. Translation gives CASSFWKETQYF.

This clonotype was observed many times. CDR3 sequence (DNA): TGTGCCAGCAGCGCGACCTTAGCGGGGGGCACAGATACGCAGTATTTT. Translated, it gives CASSATLAGGTDTQYF. V gene TRBV7-6 combines with J gene TRBJ2-3; 9 nucleotides align to TRBD2. CDR1 SGHVS and CDR2 FNYEAQ come from the germline V gene. V lost 5 bases and J lost 1; bases outside the gene matches: 7. This CDR3 has 16 residues.